This T cell receptor beta chain was recorded in a study of cytomegalovirus exposure and HLA in healthy donors (TCRdb year 2017). Regarding the complete study: An earlier analysis of 587 of the donors reported 276 Gb of sequence data and 100 million to 120 million unique TCR beta sequences obtained from approximately 180 million T cells. Donor age, sex, ethnicity and CMV serostatus were collected together with the repertoire data. To decide whether each TCR beta V gene segment behaved as functional or pseudogenic, an earlier analysis of approximately 620 of the donors relied on high-throughput TCR beta sequencing. On average, about 240,000 unique TCR beta nucleotide sequences were sequenced per donor among several hundred genotyped donors of the cohort, with about 17% of those sequences being non-productive. Roughly 290 gigabases of sequencing data and around 85 million unique TCR sequences made up an early release that covered nearly 650 HLA-typed donors. About five DR-DQ haplotypes were handled as single units for association and clustering because linkage in the cohort was strong. The study profiled the T cell repertoires of hundreds of subjects by immunosequencing and related them to cytomegalovirus serostatus. HLA typing included class I and class II loci at four-digit resolution. Along with the roughly 610-subject first cohort, a separate validation cohort of over a hundred different subjects was used. The study aimed to test whether signatures of past pathogen exposure could be identified by cataloging public T cell receptors. Typing coverage differed by locus: A, B, C, DRB1 and DQB1 were typed in about 620-630 donors, DQA1 in 500 to 550, DPA1 in around 600, and DPB1 in around 440. Rather than drawing on any new phenotypic data, the later analysis identified candidate immune exposures from TCR beta sequences and the way those sequences occurred across donors. In a later analysis, previously published TCR beta repertoires from 500 to 750 donors were re-analyzed and high-resolution HLA genotyping was added so that TCR occurrence patterns could be studied. Every repertoire in the discovery cohort had been generated on one and the same sequencing platform. High-throughput TCR immunosequencing, statistical association of individual TCRs with disease status, and machine learning were combined to predict cytomegalovirus infection status. The genetic ancestry cluster associated with self-reported Caucasian donors included approximately 85% of the roughly 390 genotyped donors. A later genetic analysis took genome-wide SNP genotypes for about 65% of the roughly 670 donors and used that subset as a discovery cohort. General study outcomes and caveats: A later analysis found that most CMV-associated TCR beta chains appeared HLA-restricted, with HLA associations seemingly driven largely by CMV exposure. The authors suggested that the approach could potentially be extended to other disease states and immunological phenotypes. A later analysis found that HLA-associated TCR beta chains were more clonally expanded and had lower generation probabilities than equally common non-associated chains. A cluster of highly shared sequence variants was judged likely to be a technical artifact of the sequencing pipeline. Because some donors lacked HLA typing at each locus, the association tests relied only on the typed subset. Specific HLA alleles were associated with 18,000 or so TCR beta sequences at a false discovery rate of 0.05 in a later analysis. According to a later analysis, parvovirus B19, influenza, CMV and Epstein-Barr virus appeared linked to several top co-occurrence clusters. Because the 87-base-pair reads could not distinguish some IMGT-functional V segments, including TRBV6-2 and TRBV6-3, those segments were excluded. A further reported finding was that TCR beta sequences accurately predicted the HLA-A and HLA-B alleles for most subjects in the first cohort. Because counts were too low, roughly 18 rarely observed V segments, including chromosome 9 orphons, were left out of the earlier analysis of 587 of the donors. Presence/absence analyses assumed roughly uniform sequencing depth across donors, an assumption that may not hold. Linkage disequilibrium might explain the correlated functional status among segregating V segments, but an unknown experimental factor could not be ruled out. In a later analysis, the rate of TCR association differed among HLA loci, with DRB1 alleles having the most associated TCRs and HLA-C alleles having the fewest. Immune exposure information for the cohort was limited to CMV serostatus. Strong co-occurrence of HLA alleles, especially DR and DQ, made assigning TCR associations to individual alleles difficult. A few of the identified cytomegalovirus-associated TCR beta chains were confirmed in vitro to be specific for cytomegalovirus antigens. In a later genetic analysis, a missense DCLRE1C variant was associated with V-gene and J-gene trimming of TCR beta chains, and the association was replicated in an independent cohort. Broadly in line with IMGT annotations, most TCR beta V segments showed up in productive rearrangements about 87% or about 30% of the time in an earlier analysis of several hundred of the donors. Most TCR sequences were seen in very few donors, while some public TCRs were found in many individuals. A total of 150 to 200 TCR beta chains were listed by the study as associated with cytomegalovirus. Only TCR beta chains were sequenced in this cohort, and the absence of alpha or paired-chain data limited detectable features. In both the original and validation cohorts, the classifier was reported to diagnose cytomegalovirus status with high specificity and sensitivity. In a later genetic analysis, fewer N-insertions in productive TCRs were reported among donors in an Asian-associated ancestry cluster than the roughly 640-donor mean.

Libraries were constructed by the immunoSEQ multiplex PCR assay. For the multiplex PCR, a mixture combining 60 forward primers for TCR Vbeta segments and 13 reverse primers for TCR Jbeta segments was used. A multiplex PCR assay on genomic DNA amplified the CDR3 region of rearranged TCR beta genes. The Illumina HiSeq System was used to sequence the amplified TCR beta libraries as 87-base-pair reads. Turning to the authors' computational methods: Across the 600 to 700 repertoires, a later analysis counted 80 million or so unique TCR beta chains, 9.5 million to 12 million of which were shared by at least two donors. To remove PCR and sequencing errors, raw reads were error-corrected and collapsed into unique sequences using a nearest-neighbor algorithm that merged closely related sequences. V, D and J gene segments were assigned by aligning CDR3 sequences to IMGT reference sequences. Each retained sequence needed at least a six-nucleotide match to both a V gene segment and a J gene segment. A rearrangement counted as productive if the CDR3 had no stop codons and remained in frame with V and J, and every other rearrangement counted as non-productive. Following IMGT convention, CDR3 was defined as the stretch from the second conserved V-encoded cysteine up to the conserved J-encoded phenylalanine. In an earlier analysis of approximately 590 of the donors, sequences lacking an unambiguous match to a single V gene segment were excluded. An earlier analysis of roughly 590 of the donors called V segments functional above 56.7% productive rearrangements and segregating when the between-donor standard deviation exceeded 5%. A statistical classification framework was built for diagnosing cytomegalovirus status from the catalog of TCR beta chain sequences. In a later analysis, V and J genes were assigned by comparing TCR nucleotide sequences against IMGT/GENE-DB human TR gene sequences. Using the TCRdist pipeline, a later analysis assigned CDR3 sequences along with most-parsimonious VDJ recombination scenarios. In a later analysis, each TCR beta chain was defined by its CDR3 amino acid sequence together with its V-gene family, and reads lacking a unique V-gene family were excluded. To address suspected cross-contamination and a sequencing artifact, a later analysis removed 550 to 750 highly shared, low-generation-probability nucleotide sequences. In a later analysis, a clonal expansion index for each public chain was calculated from normalized within-repertoire ranks of inferred template counts. In a later analysis, generation probabilities were computed using a VDJ recombination model fitted to out-of-frame rearrangements, and the results were checked against IGoR. Hypergeometric tests were used in a later analysis to score TCR-TCR, TCR-HLA and TCR-CMV co-occurrence, with a repertoire-size bias correction applied to the TCR pairs. In a later analysis, false discovery rates were estimated by permuting HLA or CMV assignments 20 times. In a later analysis, co-occurring TCRs were grouped using DBSCAN, and TCRdist sequence similarity was added for clustering within HLA-allele-positive subsets. Repertoires with fewer than 30,000 or more than 120,000 public chains were left out of co-occurrence clustering, as were four to six repertoires with anomalous nucleotide sharing. This immuneACCESS table, as held by TCRdb, lists in-frame sequences with V and J called but not all clones. Of the missing ones, under half trace to an unresolved V gene in checked studies; the others have no known cause. V and J calls and clone size are given by that table; D and trimming were obtained from the DNA. The record for this sample contains tens of thousands of clones. The ten largest make up under 1.3% of the sample.

From cysteine to phenylalanine, the CDR3 is 16 amino acids long. Solely the CDR3 DNA is kept, with 48 bases framed from the first base. The junction carries 19 bases between V and J, which are trimmed by 1 base and 7 bases respectively. According to the germline V gene (reference sequence), CDR1 reads LNHNV and CDR2 reads YYDKDF. A remark on this clone: No antigen is known for it.

The cohort was made up of 650 to 700 healthy bone marrow donors. At the time of sampling, every cohort member was nominally healthy, though immune exposures that went unrecorded were likely present. The donor was CMV seronegative and was included in the group of 352 seronegative cohort members. Every donor gave a peripheral blood sample, and the peripheral blood mononuclear cells from that sample were used for TCR beta sequencing. Genomic DNA was extracted from the blood cell samples with the Qiagen DNeasy Blood Extraction Kit. Sequencing was performed on PBMCs. This TCR was recovered from a woman between 40 and 50 years old in good health and CMV-seronegative. The sequence links TRBV15 to TRBJ1-1; the D gene is perhaps TRBD1, on 6 matching bases. The CDR3 reads as follows: CATSRAVGGAVLEAFF. In nucleotide form, the sequence is TGTGCCACCAGCAGAGCGGTGGGGGGGGCAGTTCTTGAAGCTTTCTTT.